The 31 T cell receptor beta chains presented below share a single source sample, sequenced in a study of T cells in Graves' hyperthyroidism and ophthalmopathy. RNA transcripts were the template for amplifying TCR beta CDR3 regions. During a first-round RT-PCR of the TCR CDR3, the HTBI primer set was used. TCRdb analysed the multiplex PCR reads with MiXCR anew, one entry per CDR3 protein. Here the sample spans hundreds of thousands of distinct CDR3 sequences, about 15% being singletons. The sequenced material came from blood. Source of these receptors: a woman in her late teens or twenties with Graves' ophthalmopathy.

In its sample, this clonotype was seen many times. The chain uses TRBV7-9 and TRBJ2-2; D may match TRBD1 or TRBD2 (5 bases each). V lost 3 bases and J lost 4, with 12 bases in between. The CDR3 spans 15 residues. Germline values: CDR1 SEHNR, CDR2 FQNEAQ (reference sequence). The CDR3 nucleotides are TGTGCCAGCAGCTTGGAAAGGGGACGCACCGGGGAGCTGTTTTTT. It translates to CASSLERGRTGELFF.

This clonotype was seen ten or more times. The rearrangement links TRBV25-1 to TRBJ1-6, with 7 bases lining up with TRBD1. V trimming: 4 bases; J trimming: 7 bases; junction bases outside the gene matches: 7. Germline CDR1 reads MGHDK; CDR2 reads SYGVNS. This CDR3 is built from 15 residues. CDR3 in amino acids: CASSVEGQPNSPLHF. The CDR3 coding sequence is TGTGCCAGCAGTGTAGAGGGACAGCCCAATTCACCCCTCCACTTT.

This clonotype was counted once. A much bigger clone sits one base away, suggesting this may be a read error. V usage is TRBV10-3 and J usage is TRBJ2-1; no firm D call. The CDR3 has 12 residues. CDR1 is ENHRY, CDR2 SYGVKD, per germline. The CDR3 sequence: CAISELSNGQFF. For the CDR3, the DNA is TGTGCCATCAGTGAGTTATCTAATGGGCAGTTCTTC.

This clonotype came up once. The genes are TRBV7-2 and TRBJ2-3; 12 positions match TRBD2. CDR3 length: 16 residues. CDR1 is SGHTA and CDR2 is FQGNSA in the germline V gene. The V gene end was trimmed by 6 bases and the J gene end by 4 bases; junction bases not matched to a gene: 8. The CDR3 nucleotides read TGTGCCAGCAGGTCTAGCGGGGGGGGGTGGGCAGATACGCAGTATTTT. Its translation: CASRSSGGGWADTQYF.

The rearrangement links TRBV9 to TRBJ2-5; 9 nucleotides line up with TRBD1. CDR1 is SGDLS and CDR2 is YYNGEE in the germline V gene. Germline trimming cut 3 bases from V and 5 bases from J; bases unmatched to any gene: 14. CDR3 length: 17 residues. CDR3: CASSAAGTGPPGETQYF. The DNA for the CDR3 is TGTGCCAGCAGCGCCGCCGGGACAGGGCCCCCGGGGGAGACCCAGTACTTC.

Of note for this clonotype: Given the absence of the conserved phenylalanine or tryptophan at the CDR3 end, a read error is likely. The CDR3 is CASTGRNEDSNQPQHY. The CDR3 bases are TGCGCCAGCACCGGTAGAAATGAAGATAGCAATCAGCCCCAGCATTAT. This chain uses TRBV9 with TRBJ1-5; D not resolved. The CDR3 has 16 amino acids. Germline CDR1 is SGDLS and CDR2 is YYNGEE.

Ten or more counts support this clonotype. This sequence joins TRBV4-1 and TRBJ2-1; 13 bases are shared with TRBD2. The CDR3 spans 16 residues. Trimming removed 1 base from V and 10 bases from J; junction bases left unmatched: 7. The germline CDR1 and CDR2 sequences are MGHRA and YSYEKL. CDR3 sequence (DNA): TGCGCCAGCAGCCAAGGGACTAGCGGGAGAGGAGGCGAGCAGTTCTTC. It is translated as CASSQGTSGRGGEQFF.

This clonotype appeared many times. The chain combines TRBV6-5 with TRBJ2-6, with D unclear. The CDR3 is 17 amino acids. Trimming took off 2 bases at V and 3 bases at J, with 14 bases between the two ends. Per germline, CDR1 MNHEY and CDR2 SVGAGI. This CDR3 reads CASSYVAPGFGANVLTF. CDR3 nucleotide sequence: TGTGCCAGCAGTTACGTAGCTCCAGGTTTTGGGGCCAACGTCCTGACTTTC.

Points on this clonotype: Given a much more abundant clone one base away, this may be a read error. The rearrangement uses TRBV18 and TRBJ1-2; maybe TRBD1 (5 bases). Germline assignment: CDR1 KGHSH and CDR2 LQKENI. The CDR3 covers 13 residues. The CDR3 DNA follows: TGTGCCAACTCACCGGGGCAGGACTATGGCTACACCTTC. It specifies CANSPGQDYGYTF.

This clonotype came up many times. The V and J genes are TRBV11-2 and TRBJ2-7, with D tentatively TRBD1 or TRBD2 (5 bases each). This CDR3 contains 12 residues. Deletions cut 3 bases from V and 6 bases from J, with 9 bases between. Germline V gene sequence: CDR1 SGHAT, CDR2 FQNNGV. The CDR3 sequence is CASSFYGAEQYF. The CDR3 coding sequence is TGTGCCAGCAGCTTTTACGGGGCCGAGCAGTACTTC.

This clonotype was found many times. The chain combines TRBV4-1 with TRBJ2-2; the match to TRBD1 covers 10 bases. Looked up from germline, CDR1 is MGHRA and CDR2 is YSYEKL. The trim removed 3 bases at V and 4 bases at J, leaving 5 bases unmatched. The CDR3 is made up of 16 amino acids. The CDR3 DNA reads TGCGCCAGCAGCCATTTCCGGACAGGGGGCACCGGGGAGCTGTTTTTT. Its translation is CASSHFRTGGTGELFF.

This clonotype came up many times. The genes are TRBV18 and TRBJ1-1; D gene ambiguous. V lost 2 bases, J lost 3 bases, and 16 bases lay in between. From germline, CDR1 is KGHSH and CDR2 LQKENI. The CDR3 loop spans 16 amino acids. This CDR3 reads CASSPLGSAGDTEAFF. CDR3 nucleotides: TGTGCCAGCTCACCATTGGGATCGGCGGGAGACACTGAAGCTTTCTTT.

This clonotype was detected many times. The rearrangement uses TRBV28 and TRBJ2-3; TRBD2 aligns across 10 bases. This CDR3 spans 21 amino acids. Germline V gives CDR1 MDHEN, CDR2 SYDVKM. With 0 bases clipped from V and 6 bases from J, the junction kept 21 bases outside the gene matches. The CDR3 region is CASSLWGEASGGLGRTDTQYF. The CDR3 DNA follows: TGTGCCAGCAGTTTATGGGGTGAGGCTAGCGGGGGTCTGGGGAGGACTGATACGCAGTATTTT.

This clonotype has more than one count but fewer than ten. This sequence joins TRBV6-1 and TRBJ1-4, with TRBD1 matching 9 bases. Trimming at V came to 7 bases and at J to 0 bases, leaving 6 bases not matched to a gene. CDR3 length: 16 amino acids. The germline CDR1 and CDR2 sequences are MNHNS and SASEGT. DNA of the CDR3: TGTGCCAGCACAAGACAGGGGGGATCAACTAATGAAAAACTGTTTTTT. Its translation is CASTRQGGSTNEKLFF.

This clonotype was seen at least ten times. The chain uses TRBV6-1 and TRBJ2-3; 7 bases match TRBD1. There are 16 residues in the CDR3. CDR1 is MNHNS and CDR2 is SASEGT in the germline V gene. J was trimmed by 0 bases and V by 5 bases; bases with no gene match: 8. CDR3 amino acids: CASSLGQVPSTDTQYF. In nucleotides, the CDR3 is TGTGCCAGCAGTTTAGGACAGGTCCCTAGCACAGATACGCAGTATTTT.

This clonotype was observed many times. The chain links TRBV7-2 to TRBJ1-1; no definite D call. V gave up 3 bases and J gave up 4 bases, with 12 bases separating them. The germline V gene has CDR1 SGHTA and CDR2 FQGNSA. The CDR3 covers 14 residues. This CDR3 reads CASSFTPPGTEAFF. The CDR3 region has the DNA TGTGCCAGCAGCTTTACGCCCCCGGGCACTGAAGCTTTCTTT.

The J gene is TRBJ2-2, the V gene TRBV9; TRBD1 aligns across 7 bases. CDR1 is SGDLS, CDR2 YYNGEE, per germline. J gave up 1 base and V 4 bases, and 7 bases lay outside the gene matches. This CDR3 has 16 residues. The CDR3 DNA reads TGTGCCAGCAGCATACGGGACAGAATGAACACCGGGGAGCTGTTTTTT. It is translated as CASSIRDRMNTGELFF. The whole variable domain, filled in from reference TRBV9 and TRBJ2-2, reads DSGVTQTPKHLITATGQRVTLRCSPRSGDLSVYWYQQSLDQGLQFLIQYYNGEERAKGNILERFSAQQFPDLHSELNLSSLELGDSALYFCASSIRDRMNTGELFFGEGSRLTVL.

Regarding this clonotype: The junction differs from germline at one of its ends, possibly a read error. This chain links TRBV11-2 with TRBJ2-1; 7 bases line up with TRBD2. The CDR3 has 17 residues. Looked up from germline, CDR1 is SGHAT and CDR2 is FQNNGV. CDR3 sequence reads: CASSPIRTRSPSDEQFF. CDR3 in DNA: TGCGCCAGCAGCCCGATAAGGACTAGATCCCCGTCCGATGAGCAGTTCTTC.

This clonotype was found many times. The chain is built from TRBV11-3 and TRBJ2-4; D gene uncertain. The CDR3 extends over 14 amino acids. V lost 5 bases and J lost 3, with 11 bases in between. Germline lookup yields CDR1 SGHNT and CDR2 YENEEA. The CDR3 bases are TGTGCCAGCAGCCTTTTAGCTCTCAAAAACATTCAGTACTTC. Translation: CASSLLALKNIQYF.

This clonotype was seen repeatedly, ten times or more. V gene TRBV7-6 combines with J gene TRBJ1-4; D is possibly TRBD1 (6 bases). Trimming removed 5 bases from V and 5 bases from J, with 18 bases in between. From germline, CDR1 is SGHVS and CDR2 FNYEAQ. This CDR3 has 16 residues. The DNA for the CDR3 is TGTGCCAGCAGCCGCGGCCAGGGCCAGGGGAATGAAAAACTGTTTTTT. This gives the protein CASSRGQGQGNEKLFF.

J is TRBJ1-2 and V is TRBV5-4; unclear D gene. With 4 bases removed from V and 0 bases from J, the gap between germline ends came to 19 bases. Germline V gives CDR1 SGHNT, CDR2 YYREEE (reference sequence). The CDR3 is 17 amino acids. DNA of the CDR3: TGTGCCAGCAGCGCCCAGTGGGATCTACTGGCTAACTATGGCTACACCTTC. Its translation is CASSAQWDLLANYGYTF.

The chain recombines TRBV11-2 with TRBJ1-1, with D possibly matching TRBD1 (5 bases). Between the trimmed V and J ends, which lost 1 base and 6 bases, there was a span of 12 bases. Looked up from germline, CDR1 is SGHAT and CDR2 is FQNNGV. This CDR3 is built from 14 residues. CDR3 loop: CASSLVAGQAEAFF. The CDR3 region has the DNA TGTGCCAGCAGCTTAGTGGCAGGGCAAGCTGAAGCTTTCTTT.

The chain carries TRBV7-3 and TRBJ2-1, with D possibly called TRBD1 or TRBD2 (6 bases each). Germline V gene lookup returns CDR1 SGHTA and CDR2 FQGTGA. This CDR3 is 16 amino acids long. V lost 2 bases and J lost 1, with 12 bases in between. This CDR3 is CASSLLGGPSYNEQFF. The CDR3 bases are TGTGCCAGCAGCTTATTGGGGGGCCCATCCTACAATGAGCAGTTCTTC.

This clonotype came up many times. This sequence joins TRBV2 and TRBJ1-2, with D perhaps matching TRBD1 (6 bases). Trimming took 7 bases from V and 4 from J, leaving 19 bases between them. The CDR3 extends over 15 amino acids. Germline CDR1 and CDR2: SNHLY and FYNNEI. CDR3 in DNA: TGTGCCAGCACTAAAGTGGCAGGGGAAGGCTATGGCTACACCTTC. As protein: CASTKVAGEGYGYTF.

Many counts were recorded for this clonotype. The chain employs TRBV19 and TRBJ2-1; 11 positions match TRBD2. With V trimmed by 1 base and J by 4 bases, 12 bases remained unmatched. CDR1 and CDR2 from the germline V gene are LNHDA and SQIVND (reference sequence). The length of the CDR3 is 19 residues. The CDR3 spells CASSIAHKAASGGYNEQFF. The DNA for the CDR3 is TGTGCCAGTAGTATAGCCCATAAGGCGGCTAGCGGGGGGTACAATGAGCAGTTCTTC.

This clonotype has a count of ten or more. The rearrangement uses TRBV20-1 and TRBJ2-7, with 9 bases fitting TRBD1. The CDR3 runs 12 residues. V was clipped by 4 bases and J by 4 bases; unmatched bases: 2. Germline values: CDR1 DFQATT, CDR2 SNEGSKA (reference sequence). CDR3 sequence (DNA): TGCAGTGCTATTGGACAGGGGTACGAGCAGTACTTC. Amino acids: CSAIGQGYEQYF.

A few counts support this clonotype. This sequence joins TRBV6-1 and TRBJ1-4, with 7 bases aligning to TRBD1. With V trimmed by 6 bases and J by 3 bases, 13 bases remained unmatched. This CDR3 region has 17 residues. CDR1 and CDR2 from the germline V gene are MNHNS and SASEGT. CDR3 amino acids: CASRARAEGASNEKLFF. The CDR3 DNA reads TGTGCCAGCAGGGCTAGAGCTGAGGGGGCATCTAATGAAAAACTGTTTTTT.

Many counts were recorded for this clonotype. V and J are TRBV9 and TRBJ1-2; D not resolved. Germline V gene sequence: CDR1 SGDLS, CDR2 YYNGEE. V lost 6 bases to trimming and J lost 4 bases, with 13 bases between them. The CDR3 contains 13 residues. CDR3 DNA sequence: TGTGCCAGCAAGCCAGTGGAAGTCTATGGCTACACCTTC. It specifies CASKPVEVYGYTF.

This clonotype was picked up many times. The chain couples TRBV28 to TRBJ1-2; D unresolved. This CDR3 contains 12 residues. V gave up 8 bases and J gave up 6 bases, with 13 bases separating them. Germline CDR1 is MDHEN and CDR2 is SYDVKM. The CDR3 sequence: CASRGVTDGYTF. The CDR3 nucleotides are TGTGCCAGCCGAGGAGTTACCGATGGCTACACCTTC.

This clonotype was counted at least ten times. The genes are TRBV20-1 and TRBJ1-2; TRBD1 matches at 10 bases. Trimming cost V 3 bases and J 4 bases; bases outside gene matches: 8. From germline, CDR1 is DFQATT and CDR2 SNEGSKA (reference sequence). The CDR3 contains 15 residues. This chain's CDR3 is CSARGVGQGPYGYTF. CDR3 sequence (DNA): TGCAGTGCTAGGGGGGTGGGACAGGGGCCCTATGGCTACACCTTC.

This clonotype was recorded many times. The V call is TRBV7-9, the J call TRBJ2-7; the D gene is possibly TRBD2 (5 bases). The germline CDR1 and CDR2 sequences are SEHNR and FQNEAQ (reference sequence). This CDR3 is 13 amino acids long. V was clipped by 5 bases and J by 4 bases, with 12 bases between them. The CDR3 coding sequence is TGTGCCAGCAGCCCCACGGTAGCGTACGAGCAGTACTTC. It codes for CASSPTVAYEQYF.